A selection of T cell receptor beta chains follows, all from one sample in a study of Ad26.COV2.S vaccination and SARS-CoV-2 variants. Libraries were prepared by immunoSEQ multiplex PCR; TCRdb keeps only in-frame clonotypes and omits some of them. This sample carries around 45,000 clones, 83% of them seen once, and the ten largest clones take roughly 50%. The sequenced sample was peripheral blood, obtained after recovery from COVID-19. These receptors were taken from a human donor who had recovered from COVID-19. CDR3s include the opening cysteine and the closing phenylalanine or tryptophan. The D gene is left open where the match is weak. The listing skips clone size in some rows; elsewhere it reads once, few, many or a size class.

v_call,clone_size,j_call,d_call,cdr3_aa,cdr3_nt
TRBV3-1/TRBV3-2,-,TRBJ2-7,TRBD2,CASSQLAGSYEQYF,TGTGCCAGCAGCCAGCTAGCGGGTTCCTACGAGCAGTACTTC
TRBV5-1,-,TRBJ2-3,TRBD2,CASSLQQRGVTDTQYF,TGCGCCAGCAGCTTGCAACAGCGGGGGGTCACAGATACGCAGTATTTT
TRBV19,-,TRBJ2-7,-,CASSFSTEAYEQYF,TGTGCCAGTAGTTTCTCGACAGAAGCCTACGAGCAGTACTTC
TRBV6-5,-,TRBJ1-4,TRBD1,CASSPSGTGREKLFF,TGTGCCAGCAGTCCCTCCGGGACAGGGAGGGAAAAACTGTTTTTT
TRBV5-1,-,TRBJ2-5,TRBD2,CASKKAAGGEETQYF,TGCGCCAGCAAAAAGGCGGCGGGAGGGGAAGAGACCCAGTACTTC
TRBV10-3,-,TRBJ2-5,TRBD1,CAIRRTGDGGETQYF,TGTGCCATCAGGAGGACAGGGGATGGGGGAGAGACCCAGTACTTC
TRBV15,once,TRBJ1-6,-,CATSREAWEAPLHF,TGTGCCACCAGCAGAGAGGCCTGGGAGGCACCCCTCCACTTT
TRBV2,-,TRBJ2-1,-,CASRKVRNEQFF,TGTGCCAGCAGGAAGGTGAGGAATGAGCAGTTCTTC
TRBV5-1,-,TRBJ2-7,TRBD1,CASSLGGDRSHEQYF,TGCGCCAGCAGCTTGGGTGGGGACAGGTCCCACGAGCAGTACTTC
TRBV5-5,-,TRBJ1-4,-,CASSLPLGERGQKTVF,TGTGCCAGCAGCCTACCCCTGGGGGAGAGGGGCCAAAAGACTGTTTTT
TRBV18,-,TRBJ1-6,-,CASSPAPGSVNSPLHF,TGTGCCAGCTCACCGGCGCCAGGGAGTGTGAATTCACCCCTCCACTTT
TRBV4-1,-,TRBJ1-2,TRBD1,CASSQDRGIGYTF,TGCGCCAGCAGCCAAGACAGGGGGATTGGCTACACCTTC
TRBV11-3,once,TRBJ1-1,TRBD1,CASSSGTGRNTEAFF,TGTGCCAGCAGCTCCGGGACAGGTAGGAACACTGAAGCTTTCTTT
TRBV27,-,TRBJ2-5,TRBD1,CASRALGTGGETQYF,TGTGCCAGCAGAGCCCTCGGGACAGGGGGGGAGACCCAGTACTTC
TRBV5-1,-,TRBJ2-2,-,CASTPVANTGELFF,TGCGCCAGCACTCCCGTAGCGAACACCGGGGAGCTGTTTTTT
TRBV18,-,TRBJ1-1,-,CASSPPLTFLGTEAFF,TGTGCCAGCTCACCCCCCCTGACCTTCTTAGGGACTGAAGCTTTCTTT
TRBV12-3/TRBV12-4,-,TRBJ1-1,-,CASSFLGGGAFF,TGTGCCAGCAGTTTTCTAGGGGGTGGGGCTTTCTTT
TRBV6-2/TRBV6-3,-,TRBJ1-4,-,CASSYSTRYEKLFF,TGTGCCAGCAGTTACTCGACACGCTATGAAAAACTGTTTTTT
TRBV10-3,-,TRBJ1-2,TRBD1,CAISEPGTGINYGYTF,TGTGCCATCAGTGAGCCTGGGACAGGGATTAACTATGGCTACACCTTC
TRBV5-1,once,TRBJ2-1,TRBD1,CASSLAPDRASYNEQFF,TGCGCCAGCAGCTTGGCCCCGGACAGGGCTTCCTACAATGAGCAGTTCTTC
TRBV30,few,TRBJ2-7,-,CAWSAAAYEQYF,TGTGCCTGGAGTGCAGCGGCCTACGAGCAGTACTTC
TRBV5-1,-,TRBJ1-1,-,CASSLGAGNTEAFF,TGCGCCAGCAGCTTGGGGGCCGGGAACACTGAAGCTTTCTTT
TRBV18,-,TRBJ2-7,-,CASSPSTGYEQYF,TGTGCCAGCTCACCTTCGACAGGCTACGAGCAGTACTTC
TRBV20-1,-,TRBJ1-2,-,CSASGAGANYGYTF,TGCAGTGCTAGTGGGGCAGGAGCTAACTATGGCTACACCTTC
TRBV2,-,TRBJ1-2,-,CASSGGGGGYGYTF,TGTGCCAGCAGTGGTGGGGGGGGAGGCTATGGCTACACCTTC
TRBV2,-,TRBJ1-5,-,CASRSYSGSNQPQHF,TGTGCCAGCAGGTCGTATTCTGGGAGCAATCAGCCCCAGCATTTT
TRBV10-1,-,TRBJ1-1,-,CASSTGNTEAFF,TGCGCCAGCAGCACAGGGAACACTGAAGCTTTCTTT
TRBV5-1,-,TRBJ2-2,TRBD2,CASSSLAGGNTGELFF,TGCGCCAGCAGTTCACTAGCGGGGGGTAACACCGGGGAGCTGTTTTTT
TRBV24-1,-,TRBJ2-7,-,CATSDTGGGSYEQYF,TGTGCCACCAGTGATACAGGGGGAGGGTCCTACGAGCAGTACTTC
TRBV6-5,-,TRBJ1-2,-,CASSYQPNGDYGYTF,TGTGCCAGCAGTTACCAACCGAACGGGGACTATGGCTACACCTTC
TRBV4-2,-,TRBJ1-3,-,CASSQVREAGNTIYF,TGTGCCAGCAGCCAAGTCAGGGAGGCTGGAAACACCATATATTTT
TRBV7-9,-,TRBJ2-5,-,CASSLLGTSETQYF,TGTGCCAGCAGCTTGCTTGGTACGTCCGAGACCCAGTACTTC
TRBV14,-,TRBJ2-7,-,CASSYREGGYEQYF,TGTGCCAGCAGCTACAGGGAAGGGGGCTACGAGCAGTACTTC
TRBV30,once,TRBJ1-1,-,CAWSPDLNTEAFF,TGTGCCTGGAGTCCGGACCTCAACACTGAAGCTTTCTTT
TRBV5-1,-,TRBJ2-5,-,CASSLREKETQYF,TGCGCCAGCAGCTTACGGGAAAAGGAGACCCAGTACTTC
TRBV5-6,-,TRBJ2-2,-,CASSLGLGGAGELFF,TGTGCCAGCAGCTTGGGGCTAGGGGGGGCCGGGGAGCTGTTTTTT
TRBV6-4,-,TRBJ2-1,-,CASSELPYNEQFF,TGTGCCAGCAGTGAACTACCCTATAATGAGCAGTTCTTC
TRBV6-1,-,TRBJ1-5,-,CASSEGGYRPNQPQHF,TGTGCCAGCAGTGAGGGTGGGTACAGGCCAAATCAGCCCCAGCATTTT
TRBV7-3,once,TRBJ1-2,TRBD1,CASSPGQGKDYGYTF,TGTGCCAGCAGCCCCGGACAGGGGAAAGACTATGGCTACACCTTC
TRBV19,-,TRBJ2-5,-,CASSVQGSGETQYF,TGTGCCAGTAGTGTACAGGGCAGTGGGGAGACCCAGTACTTC
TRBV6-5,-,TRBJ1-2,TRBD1,CASTYRDRGREGYTF,TGTGCCAGCACCTACCGGGACAGGGGCAGAGAGGGCTACACCTTC